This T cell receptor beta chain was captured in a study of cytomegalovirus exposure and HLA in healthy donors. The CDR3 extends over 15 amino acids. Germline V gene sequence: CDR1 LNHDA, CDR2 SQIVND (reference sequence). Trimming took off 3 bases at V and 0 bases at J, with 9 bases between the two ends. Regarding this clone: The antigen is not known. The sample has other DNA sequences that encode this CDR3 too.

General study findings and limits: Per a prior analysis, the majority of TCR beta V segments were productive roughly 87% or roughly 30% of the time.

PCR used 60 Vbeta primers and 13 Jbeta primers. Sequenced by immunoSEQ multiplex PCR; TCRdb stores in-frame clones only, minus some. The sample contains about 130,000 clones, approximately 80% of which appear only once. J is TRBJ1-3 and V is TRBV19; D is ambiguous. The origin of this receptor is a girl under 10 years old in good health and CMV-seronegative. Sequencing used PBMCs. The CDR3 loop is CASSISRDSGNTIYF. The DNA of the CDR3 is TGTGCCAGTAGTATTTCGCGGGACTCTGGAAACACCATATATTTT.